This record concerns one T cell receptor (beta chain) sequence. No antigen is known for it. Per-base qualities were not stored, and no clone one base away is much larger. These data come from a study of PD-L1 blockade in urothelial cancer (TCRdb year 2017). Context from the whole study: Therapy was started in 2014 for all patients, and atezolizumab 1,200 mg was administered intravenously every 3 weeks. Blood samples were analyzed at 3 weeks after treatment start (second dose) and at 6 weeks after treatment start. An exploratory multi-omic analysis was conducted of the somatic, immune and clinical correlates of response to PD-L1 blockade with atezolizumab in urothelial cancer. Several patients reached durable clinical benefit, while 20 or so patients did not. Patients had an ECOG performance status of 0 or 1 and had received between 0 and 3 prior chemotherapy regimens. Pretreatment tumor samples, along with matched peripheral blood collected serially before and after atezolizumab treatment, underwent TCR sequencing. Durable clinical benefit meant progression-free survival longer than 6 months, and TCR features were also tested against progression-free and overall survival. Blood samples gave median yields of around 150,000 T cells and 65,000 to 85,000 unique TCRs, along with a median clonality of 0.080. About 85% of the 29 patients were males with bladder-origin urothelial cancer, and about 65% of the roughly 30 reported a prior smoking history. In the same patients, pretreatment tumors underwent whole exome sequencing and RNA sequencing in addition to TCR sequencing. Around 29 patients had pretreatment blood TCR-seq, roughly 24 had at least one posttreatment blood collection, and roughly 24 had tumor TCR-seq.

Points the paper makes about the study in general: At 3 weeks after the start of treatment, tumor-associated TCR clones in peripheral blood had expanded more in patients with durable benefit (n of about 21, p = 0.022). Because the sample size was small (n ≈ 30) and many of the analyses were exploratory, the results are meant to be hypothesis-generating. A pretreatment peripheral blood TCR clonality below the median was linked to improved progression-free and overall survival.

The CDR3 covers 13 residues, taking in both the cysteine and the phenylalanine. Here the CDR3 DNA is all that survives: 39 bases in frame from base 1. The germline V gene gives CDR1 as ENHRY and CDR2 as SYGVKD. The junction shows trimming of 6 bases on V and 8 bases on J, and the gene matches do not reach 4 bases of it. Taken with the paper, the label for time point translates to: pretreatment peripheral blood. The cohort comprised fewer than 35 patients with locally advanced or metastatic urothelial carcinoma treated at Memorial Sloan Kettering on a trial protocol. Peripheral blood mononuclear cells were collected pretreatment and during treatment, with between 1 and 8 total time points obtained per patient. The Qiagen DNeasy Blood extraction kit was used to purify genomic DNA from total PBMCs and from tumor samples. PBMCs were collected pretreatment and during treatment, and were isolated and stored as previously described.

To estimate absolute template abundance from read counts, synthetic TCR analog templates were spiked into each PCR. TCRbeta CDR3 regions were amplified from genomic DNA with bias-controlled V and J gene primers using the immunoSEQ assay. Rearranged TCRbeta segments were sequenced at approximately 20X coverage. Regarding the original processing steps: Clustering was used to correct sequencing errors, and CDR3s were annotated against IMGT to assign V, D and J genes. Out-of-frame and stop-codon sequences were excluded, and only productive TCRbeta rearrangements were used in downstream analyses. Clonality was computed as one minus Shannon entropy normalized by the log of the number of unique productive sequences. Fisher's exact test with Benjamini-Hochberg correction, using a cutoff of adjusted p below 0.01, was how clones that differed between time points or between blood and tumor were identified. TCRdb re-hosts the immuneACCESS table, in-frame sequences only. Its copies lack some clones; in the studies checked, an unresolved V gene accounts for under half of them, and the cause for the rest is not known. V and J calls and clone size are copied from that table; D and trimming were computed from the DNA. The sample includes tens of thousands of clones, with around nine tenths observed a single time. The ten most abundant clones make up roughly 15% of the sample.

The sequencing here drew on PBMCs, taken around atezolizumab (anti-PD-L1) treatment. The source of this sequence is a woman aged 60-75 years with urothelial cancer. The sequence joins TRBV10-3 to TRBJ2-5; TRBD2 fits 12 bases in the junction. The DNA sequence is as follows: TGTGCCATCAGAACGACTAGCGGGGGCACCCAGTACTTC. Its product reads: CAIRTTSGGTQYF.